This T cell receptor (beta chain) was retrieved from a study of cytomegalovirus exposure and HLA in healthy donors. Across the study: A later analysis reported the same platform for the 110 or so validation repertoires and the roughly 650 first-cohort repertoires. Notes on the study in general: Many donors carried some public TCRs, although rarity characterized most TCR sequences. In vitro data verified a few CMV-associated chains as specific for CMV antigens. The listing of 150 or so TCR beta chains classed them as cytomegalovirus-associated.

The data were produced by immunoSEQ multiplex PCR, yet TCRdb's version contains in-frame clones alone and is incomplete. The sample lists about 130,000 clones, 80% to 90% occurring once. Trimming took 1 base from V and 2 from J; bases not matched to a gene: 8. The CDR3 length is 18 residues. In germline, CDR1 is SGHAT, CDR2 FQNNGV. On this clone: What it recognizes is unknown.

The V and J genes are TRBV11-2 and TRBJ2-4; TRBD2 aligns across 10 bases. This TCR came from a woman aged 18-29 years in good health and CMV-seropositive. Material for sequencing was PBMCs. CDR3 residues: CASSLGQGLARTKNIQYF. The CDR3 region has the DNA TGTGCCAGCAGCTTAGGGCAGGGACTAGCGCGGACCAAAAACATTCAGTACTTC.